This T cell receptor (beta chain) originates from a study of T-cell reconstitution after alpha-beta-depleted transplantation in children. In its sample, this clonotype was seen many times. Germline V CDR1 and CDR2: KGHDR, SFDVKD. V lost 7 bases and J 4 bases, leaving 12 bases between the germline ends. CDR3 length: 14 amino acids. Unique molecular identifiers were used to barcode this TCRbeta library. TCRdb re-derived calls from the PCR reads in MiXCR, one entry per CDR3 protein. The table records about 480,000 distinct CDR3 sequences, approximately 12% of them present only once. The V and J genes are TRBV24-1 and TRBJ2-2, with D possibly TRBD1 on 6 matching bases. The TCR originated in a human donor who donated a stem cell graft to a child with combined immunodeficiency. Sequenced here: PBMCs from the stem cell graft donor, sampled from the stem cell graft. CDR3 sequence reads: CATSNRVTTGELFF. The CDR3 DNA reads as TGTGCCACCAGCAACAGGGTAACCACCGGGGAGCTGTTTTTT.